This passage covers 29 T cell receptor beta chains from one sample sequenced in a study of blood T cell repertoires in COVID-19. Method: immunoSEQ multiplex PCR; TCRdb's copy keeps in-frame clones and lacks some. There are about 150,000 clones in the sample; 70% to 85% occur only once, and roughly 0.6% lies in the top ten. The sample was peripheral blood. The receptor set was obtained from a man aged 60 to 75 with COVID-19, enrolled during active disease.

This clone was recorded only once. At one of its ends the junction is not consistent with the germline gene, which may arise from a read error. The chain recombines TRBV29-1 with TRBJ1-5; no clear D. The CDR3 sequence is 13 residues long. Germline lookup yields CDR1 SQVTM and CDR2 ANQGSEA. CDR3 DNA: TGCAGCGTTCAAGATCATAGCAATCAGCCCCAGCATTTT. This translates into CSVQDHSNQPQHF. Together with reference TRBV29-1 and TRBJ1-5, the CDR3 gives the full variable domain: SAVISQKPSRDICQRGTSLTIQCQVDSQVTMMFWYRQQPGQSLTLIATANQGSEATYESGFVIDKFPISRPNLTFSTLTVSNMSPEDSSIYLCSVQDHSNQPQHFGDGTRLSIL.

This rearrangement joins TRBV4-3 to TRBJ2-2, with TRBD1 matching over 7 bases. This CDR3 has 14 residues. Germline CDR1 LGHNA, CDR2 YSLEER. V trimming: 4 bases; J trimming: 7 bases; junction bases outside the gene matches: 6. The CDR3 sequence: CASSRNRGGGELFF. CDR3 nucleotides: TGCGCCAGCAGCCGAAACAGGGGTGGCGGGGAGCTGTTTTTT.

This clone was counted between two and nine times. V usage is TRBV5-4 and J usage is TRBJ1-2; D is perhaps TRBD1 (6 bases). Germline CDR1 is SGHNT and CDR2 is YYREEE (reference sequence). This CDR3 has 14 amino acids. Between the trimmed V and J ends, which lost 1 base and 4 bases, there was a span of 11 bases. The CDR3 DNA reads as TGTGCCAGCAGCTTGCGGCAGGGGACCTATGGCTACACCTTC. The encoded protein is CASSLRQGTYGYTF.

This chain connects TRBV25-1 to TRBJ2-5; 7 nucleotides align to TRBD2. Germline V gene lookup returns CDR1 MGHDK and CDR2 SYGVNS. This CDR3 contains 15 residues. V lost 3 bases, J lost 4 bases, and 8 bases stayed unmatched. CDR3 amino acids: CASSDPGTTLETQYF. The CDR3 region has the DNA TGTGCCAGCAGTGATCCCGGGACTACTCTAGAGACCCAGTACTTC.

The chain is built from TRBV29-1 and TRBJ1-1; 7 positions agree with TRBD1. CDR1 SQVTM and CDR2 ANQGSEA come from the germline V gene. The CDR3 loop spans 13 amino acids. Germline trimming cut 1 base from V and 7 bases from J; bases unmatched to any gene: 6. The CDR3 bases are TGCAGCGTTGAAGGGGCCGGGACAGTTGAAGCTTTCTTT. It translates to CSVEGAGTVEAFF.

The rearrangement joins TRBV4-1 to TRBJ1-2, with TRBD1 matching 7 bases. The CDR3 is made up of 17 amino acids. Germline CDR1 MGHRA, CDR2 YSYEKL. The ends lost 1 base at V and 5 bases at J; junction bases unmatched: 13. DNA of the CDR3: TGCGCCAGCAGCCAAGTGCGGGAATCGCAGGGGGGATATGGCTACACCTTC. This gives the protein CASSQVRESQGGYGYTF.

V gene TRBV4-1 combines with J gene TRBJ1-4; D is uncertain. The CDR3 length is 16 residues. Trimming left V 2 bases short and J 5 bases short, with 15 bases between. Germline assignment: CDR1 MGHRA and CDR2 YSYEKL. The CDR3 nucleotides read TGCGCCAGCAGCCAAATCACCGTAGCTGGGAATGAAAAACTGTTTTTT. Translated, it gives CASSQITVAGNEKLFF.

The V and J genes are TRBV9 and TRBJ2-1; TRBD1 matches 7 bases. CDR1 SGDLS and CDR2 YYNGEE come from the germline V gene. The CDR3 length is 16 residues. The J segment lost 1 base and the V segment lost 5 bases, leaving 9 bases of the junction unmatched. CDR3 sequence reads: CASSVTGAVSYNEQFF. CDR3 nucleotides: TGTGCCAGCAGTGTTACAGGGGCTGTATCCTACAATGAGCAGTTCTTC.

The chain combines TRBV18 with TRBJ1-2; D is undetermined. Germline-derived CDR1 and CDR2 are KGHSH and LQKENI. This CDR3 is 13 amino acids long. Trimming shortened V by 1 base and J by 4 bases, and 7 bases separated the two germline ends. The CDR3 loop reads CASSPQLAYGYTF. In DNA, the CDR3 is TGTGCCAGCTCACCACAGTTGGCCTATGGCTACACCTTC.

The chain links TRBV6-2 or TRBV6-3 to TRBJ2-5, with a possible D match to TRBD2 (6 bases). Germline-derived CDR1 and CDR2 are MNHEY and SVGEGT. V was clipped by 6 bases and J by 5 bases, with 19 bases between them. CDR3 length equals 15 residues. CDR3 nucleotide sequence: TGTGCCAGCAGCTTTGGAGGGCAATTGTTTGAGACCCAGTACTTC. Protein sequence: CASSFGGQLFETQYF.

This clone was detected a few times. The chain uses TRBV19 and TRBJ1-6, with TRBD1 identical over 7 bases. This CDR3 is 15 amino acids long. The germline CDR1 and CDR2 sequences are LNHDA and SQIVND (reference sequence). Trimming at V came to 5 bases and at J to 8 bases, leaving 9 bases not matched to a gene. The CDR3 loop reads CASSPLGGGDSPLHF. CDR3 DNA: TGTGCCAGTAGTCCACTAGGGGGCGGCGATTCACCCCTCCACTTT.

V usage is TRBV11-2 and J usage is TRBJ1-5; 10 bases agree with TRBD1. Looked up from germline, CDR1 is SGHAT and CDR2 is FQNNGV. The V and J ends lost 1 base and 7 bases, in that order; junction bases with no gene match: 1. The CDR3 extends over 14 amino acids. The CDR3 DNA reads TGTGCCAGCAGCTTAGGGACAGGGGGACAGCCCCAGCATTTT. It codes for CASSLGTGGQPQHF. Full variable domain (remainder filled in from reference TRBV11-2 and TRBJ1-5): EAGVAQSPRYKIIEKRQSVAFWCNPISGHATLYWYQQILGQGPKLLIQFQNNGVVDDSQLPKDRFSAERLKGVDSTLKIQPAKLEDSAVYLCASSLGTGGQPQHFGDGTRLSIL.

This chain connects TRBV5-1 to TRBJ2-7; tentatively, D is TRBD1 (7 bases). V was shortened by 6 bases and J by 2 bases, with 15 bases between the two germline ends. Per the germline V gene, CDR1 is SGHRS and CDR2 is YFSETQ. CDR3 size: 14 residues. The CDR3 loop is CASTWGGQAYEQYF. The CDR3 region has the DNA TGCGCCAGCACCTGGGGAGGACAGGCCTACGAGCAGTACTTC.

This chain uses TRBV7-2 with TRBJ2-7; the match to TRBD2 covers 10 bases. The germline V gene has CDR1 SGHTA and CDR2 FQGNSA. V was pared by 5 bases and J by 5 bases, with 9 bases of the junction left unmatched. This CDR3 comprises 15 residues. The CDR3 DNA follows: TGTGCCAGCAGCCCCCTCACTAGCGGGGTCCACGAGCAGTACTTC. Encoded protein: CASSPLTSGVHEQYF.

The chain uses TRBV18 and TRBJ1-1, with TRBD1 as a possible D gene (5 bases). The CDR3 is 15 amino acids. The germline CDR1 and CDR2 sequences are KGHSH and LQKENI. V was cut by 2 bases and J by 1 base, with 11 bases left in between. CDR3 residues: CASSPRTTENTEAFF. As DNA, the CDR3 is TGTGCCAGCTCACCAAGGACAACTGAGAACACTGAAGCTTTCTTT. Complete variable domain (other parts from reference TRBV18 and TRBJ1-1): NAGVMQNPRHLVRRRGQEARLRCSPMKGHSHVYWYRQLPEEGLKFMVYLQKENIIDESGMPKERFSAEFPKEGPSILRIQQVVRGDSAAYFCASSPRTTENTEAFFGQGTRLTVV.

This clone was found once. The chain recombines TRBV15 with TRBJ2-5; D perhaps matches TRBD2 (5 bases). Trimming stripped 1 base from V and 5 bases from J, with 8 bases between. The CDR3 has 13 amino acids. The germline CDR1 and CDR2 sequences are LNHNV and YYDKDF (reference sequence). As DNA, the CDR3 is TGTGCCACCAGCAGAGGGAGGAGGGAGACCCAGTACTTC. This encodes CATSRGRRETQYF.

The chain uses TRBV5-6 and TRBJ1-2; D remains ambiguous. CDR1 SGHDT and CDR2 YYEEEE come from the germline V gene. The CDR3 is 12 amino acids. Trimming took 0 bases from V and 8 from J, leaving 8 bases between them. The CDR3 sequence: CASSLAIGGYTF. The CDR3 bases are TGTGCCAGCAGCTTGGCCATCGGGGGCTACACCTTC.

This chain joins TRBV2 and TRBJ2-2; TRBD1 might be the D (5 bases). CDR1 is SNHLY, CDR2 FYNNEI, per germline. The germline V and J ends were trimmed by 8 bases and 2 bases, with 12 bases remaining between them. The CDR3 runs 14 residues. Written as DNA, the CDR3 is TGTGCCAGCCAAGGCAGGGTCAACACCGGGGAGCTGTTTTTT. Its translation: CASQGRVNTGELFF. Supplemented by reference TRBV2 and TRBJ2-2, the full variable domain reads EPEVTQTPSHQVTQMGQEVILRCVPISNHLYFYWYRQILGQKVEFLVSFYNNEISEKSEIFDDQFSVERPDGSNFTLKIRSTKLEDSAMYFCASQGRVNTGELFFGEGSRLTVL.

This chain connects TRBV7-9 to TRBJ2-3; the D gene is possibly TRBD2 (6 bases). Trimming took 7 bases from V and 0 from J, leaving 11 bases between them. The CDR3 spans 14 residues. Per the germline V gene, CDR1 is SEHNR and CDR2 is FQNEAQ (reference sequence). This chain's CDR3 is CASTPGLSTDTQYF. The CDR3 coding sequence is TGTGCCAGCACCCCGGGACTTAGCACAGATACGCAGTATTTT.

The rearrangement joins TRBV7-3 to TRBJ2-3; no reliable D call. This CDR3 spans 16 amino acids. Germline V gene sequence: CDR1 SGHTA, CDR2 FQGTGA. Trimming removed 1 base at V and 0 bases at J, with 11 bases between. The DNA of the CDR3 is TGTGCCAGCAGCTTAAGTCTAGATATTAGCACAGATACGCAGTATTTT. It codes for CASSLSLDISTDTQYF.

The chain is built from TRBV5-4 and TRBJ1-2, with D perhaps matching TRBD1 (6 bases). The CDR3 is 14 residues long. Looked up from germline, CDR1 is SGHNT and CDR2 is YYREEE (reference sequence). V was pared by 3 bases and J by 2 bases, with 11 bases between. The CDR3 nucleotides read TGTGCCAGCAGCTCACAGGGTGCGAACTATGGCTACACCTTC. This codes for CASSSQGANYGYTF.

CDR3 DNA: TGTGCCAGCAGTAAAGGTCTAGCGGGAGGGGGGAATGAGCAGTTCTTC. Amino acids: CASSKGLAGGGNEQFF. The chain employs TRBV7-3 and TRBJ2-1, with 12 bases matching TRBD2. CDR3 length: 16 residues. Germline lookup yields CDR1 SGHTA and CDR2 FQGTGA. J gave up 7 bases and V 6 bases, and 10 bases lay outside the gene matches.

The rearrangement joins TRBV6-5 to TRBJ1-1; tentative D call: TRBD1 (5 bases). CDR3 length: 13 residues. V was trimmed by 9 bases and J by 5 bases, leaving 16 bases between them. The germline V gene encodes CDR1 MNHEY and CDR2 SVGAGI. The CDR3 sequence: CASCGGGSTEAFF. The CDR3 coding sequence is TGTGCCAGTTGCGGGGGGGGAAGTACTGAAGCTTTCTTT.

This chain links TRBV30 with TRBJ2-2; weak D call: TRBD1 (5 bases). Germline values: CDR1 GTSNPN, CDR2 SVGIG (reference sequence). There are 14 residues in the CDR3. V dropped 5 bases and J dropped 0 bases, with 10 bases sitting between them. The CDR3, as DNA: TGTGCCTGGTGTAAGGGGACGAACACCGGGGAGCTGTTTTTT. Translated: CAWCKGTNTGELFF. Filled out from reference TRBV30 and TRBJ2-2, the complete variable domain reads SQTIHQWPATLVQPVGSPLSLECTVEGTSNPNLYWYRQAAGRGLQLLFYSVGIGQISSEVPQNLSASRPQDRQFILSSKKLLLSDSGFYLCAWCKGTNTGELFFGEGSRLTVL.

The chain combines TRBV29-1 with TRBJ1-1, with 10 bases that match TRBD1. CDR1 is SQVTM and CDR2 is ANQGSEA in the germline V gene. Trimming took 6 bases from V and 4 from J; bases not matched to a gene: 11. The CDR3 consists of 15 residues. CDR3 residues: CSVDRDRGGSTEAFF. DNA for the CDR3: TGCAGCGTGGACCGGGACAGGGGCGGGAGCACTGAAGCTTTCTTT.

The J gene is TRBJ2-7, the V gene TRBV11-2; 7 nucleotides align to TRBD1. CDR3 length equals 13 residues. Germline assignment: CDR1 SGHAT and CDR2 FQNNGV. V lost 4 bases and J lost 1; bases outside the gene matches: 1. This CDR3 is CASSWTGSYEQYF. As DNA, the CDR3 is TGTGCCAGCAGCTGGACAGGTTCCTACGAGCAGTACTTC.

With regard to this clone: One end of the junction varies from germline; a read error may be responsible. This chain uses TRBV6-2 or TRBV6-3 with TRBJ1-5; D unclear. This CDR3 region has 13 residues. Germline lookup yields CDR1 MNHEY and CDR2 SVGEGT. The CDR3 is CASRYGRNQPQHF. The CDR3 DNA sequence: TGTGCCAGCCGTTACGGGCGCAATCAGCCCCAGCATTTT.

The rearrangement joins TRBV5-4 to TRBJ2-7; 8 bases line up with TRBD1. This CDR3 region has 15 residues. Germline V gives CDR1 SGHNT, CDR2 YYREEE (reference sequence). J gave up 3 bases and V 3 bases, and 8 bases lay outside the gene matches. CDR3 sequence: CASSSTDRGGYEQYF. The DNA of the CDR3 is TGTGCCAGCAGCTCGACCGACAGGGGCGGCTACGAGCAGTACTTC.

This chain links TRBV5-1 with TRBJ1-6; TRBD1 aligns across 10 bases. Germline trimming cut 7 bases from V and 5 bases from J; bases unmatched to any gene: 12. The germline V gene has CDR1 SGHRS and CDR2 YFSETQ. This CDR3 comprises 17 residues. CDR3 amino acids: CASSGSGQGFNNSPLHF. The CDR3 nucleotides are TGCGCCAGCTCCGGGTCGGGACAGGGGTTCAATAATTCACCCCTCCACTTT.